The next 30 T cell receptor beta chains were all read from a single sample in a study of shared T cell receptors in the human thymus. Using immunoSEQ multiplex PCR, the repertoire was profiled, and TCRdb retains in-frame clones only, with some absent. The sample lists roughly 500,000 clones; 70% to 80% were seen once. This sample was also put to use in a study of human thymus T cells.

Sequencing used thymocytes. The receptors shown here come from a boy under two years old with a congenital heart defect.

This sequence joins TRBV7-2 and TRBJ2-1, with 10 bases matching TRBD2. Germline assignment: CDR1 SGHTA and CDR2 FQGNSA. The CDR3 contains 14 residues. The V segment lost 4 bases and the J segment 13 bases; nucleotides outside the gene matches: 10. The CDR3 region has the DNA TGTGCCAGCAGCTCCCCTCCCAGGACTAGCGGTCAGTTCTTC. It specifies CASSSPPRTSGQFF.

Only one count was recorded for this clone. This chain's CDR3 is CSVEDRAGGETQYF. The CDR3 DNA follows: TGCAGCGTTGAAGATCGAGCGGGAGGAGAGACCCAGTACTTC. This chain uses TRBV29-1 with TRBJ2-5; 9 positions match TRBD2. Germline values: CDR1 SQVTM, CDR2 ANQGSEA. The CDR3 is 14 amino acids. V lost 0 bases, J lost 4 bases, and 3 bases stayed unmatched.

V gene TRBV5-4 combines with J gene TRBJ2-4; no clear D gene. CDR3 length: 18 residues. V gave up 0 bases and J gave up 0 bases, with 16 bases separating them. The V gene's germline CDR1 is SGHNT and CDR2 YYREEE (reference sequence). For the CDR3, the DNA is TGTGCCAGCAGCTTGGTTCAGCGAAATACTCTAGCCAAAAACATTCAGTACTTC. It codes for CASSLVQRNTLAKNIQYF.

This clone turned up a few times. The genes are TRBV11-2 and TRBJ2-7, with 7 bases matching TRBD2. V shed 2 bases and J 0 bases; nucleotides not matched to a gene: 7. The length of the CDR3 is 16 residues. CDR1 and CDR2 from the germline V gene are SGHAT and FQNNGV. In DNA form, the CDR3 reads TGTGCCAGCAGCTTACCCCCGACTAGCAGCTCCTACGAGCAGTACTTC. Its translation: CASSLPPTSSSYEQYF.

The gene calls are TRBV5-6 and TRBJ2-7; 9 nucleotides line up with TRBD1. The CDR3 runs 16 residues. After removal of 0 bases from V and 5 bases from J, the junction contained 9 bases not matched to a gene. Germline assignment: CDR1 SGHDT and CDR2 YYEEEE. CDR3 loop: CASSLDPGQGAHEQYF. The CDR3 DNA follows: TGTGCCAGCAGCTTGGATCCGGGACAGGGAGCCCACGAGCAGTACTTC.

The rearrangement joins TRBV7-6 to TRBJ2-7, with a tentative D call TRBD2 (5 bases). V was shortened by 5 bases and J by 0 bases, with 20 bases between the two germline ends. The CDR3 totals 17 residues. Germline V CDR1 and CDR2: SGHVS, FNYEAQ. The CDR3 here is CASSPSPDIPSSYEQYF. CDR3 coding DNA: TGTGCCAGCAGCCCTAGCCCCGACATCCCGAGCTCCTACGAGCAGTACTTC. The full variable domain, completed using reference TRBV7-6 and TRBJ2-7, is GAGVSQSPRYKVTKRGQDVALRCDPISGHVSLYWYRQALGQGPEFLTYFNYEAQQDKSGLPNDRFSAERPEGSISTLTIQRTEQRDSAMYRCASSPSPDIPSSYEQYFGPGTRLTVT.

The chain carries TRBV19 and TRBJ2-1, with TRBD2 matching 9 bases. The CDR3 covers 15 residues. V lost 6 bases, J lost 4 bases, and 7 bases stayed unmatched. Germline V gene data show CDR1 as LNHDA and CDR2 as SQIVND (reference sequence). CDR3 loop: CASSHSGRGYNEQFF. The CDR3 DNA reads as TGTGCCAGTAGCCATAGCGGGAGAGGGTACAATGAGCAGTTCTTC.

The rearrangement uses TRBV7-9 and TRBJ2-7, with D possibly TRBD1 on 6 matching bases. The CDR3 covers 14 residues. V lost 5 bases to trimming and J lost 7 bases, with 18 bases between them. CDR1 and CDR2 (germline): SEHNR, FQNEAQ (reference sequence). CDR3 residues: CASSPGYREEEQYF. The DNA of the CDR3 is TGTGCCAGCAGCCCCGGTTACAGGGAAGAAGAGCAGTACTTC. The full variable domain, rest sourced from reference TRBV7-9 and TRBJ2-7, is DTGVSQNPRHKITKRGQNVTFRCDPISEHNRLYWYRQTLGQGPEFLTYFQNEAQLEKSRLLSDRFSAERPKGSFSTLEIQRTEQGDSAMYLCASSPGYREEEQYFGPGTRLTVT.

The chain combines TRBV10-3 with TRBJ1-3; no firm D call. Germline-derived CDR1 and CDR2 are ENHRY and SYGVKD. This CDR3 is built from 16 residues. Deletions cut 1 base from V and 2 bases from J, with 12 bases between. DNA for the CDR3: TGTGCCATCAGTGAGTGGCGGAACTTGGCTGGAAACACCATATATTTT. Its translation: CAISEWRNLAGNTIYF.

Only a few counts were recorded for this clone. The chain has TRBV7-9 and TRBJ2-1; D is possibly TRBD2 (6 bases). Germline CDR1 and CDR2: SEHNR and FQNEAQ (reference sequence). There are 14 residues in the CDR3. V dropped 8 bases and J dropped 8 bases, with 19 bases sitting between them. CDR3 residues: CASGTRGGGHEQFF. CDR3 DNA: TGTGCCAGCGGTACCCGGGGAGGAGGGCATGAGCAGTTCTTC.

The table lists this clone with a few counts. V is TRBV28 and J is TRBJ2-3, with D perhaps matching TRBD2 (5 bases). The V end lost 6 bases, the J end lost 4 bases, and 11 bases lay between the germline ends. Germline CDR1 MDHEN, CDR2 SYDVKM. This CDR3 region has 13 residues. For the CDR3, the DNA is TGTGCCAGCAGGAGGGAGAGGCCAGATACGCAGTATTTT. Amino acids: CASRRERPDTQYF.

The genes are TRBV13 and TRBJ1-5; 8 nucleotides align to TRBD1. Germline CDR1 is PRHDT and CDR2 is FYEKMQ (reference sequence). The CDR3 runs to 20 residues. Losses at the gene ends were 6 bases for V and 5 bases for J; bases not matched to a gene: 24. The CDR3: CASRYSGPAGRTGRDQPQHF. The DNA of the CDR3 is TGTGCCAGCAGATATTCGGGACCCGCGGGAAGGACAGGGCGGGATCAGCCCCAGCATTTT.

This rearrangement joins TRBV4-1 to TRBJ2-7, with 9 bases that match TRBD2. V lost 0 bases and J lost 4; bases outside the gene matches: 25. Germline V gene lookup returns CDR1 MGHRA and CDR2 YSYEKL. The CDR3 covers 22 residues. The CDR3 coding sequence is TGCGCCAGCAGCCAAGATGGTGGTAGCGGGAGTACGAAGGCCCCGCCTTTGTACGAGCAGTACTTC. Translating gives CASSQDGGSGSTKAPPLYEQYF.

CDR3 in amino acids: CASSQGGTEAFF. In nucleotides, the CDR3 is TGTGCCAGTAGCCAGGGGGGCACTGAAGCTTTCTTT. The chain recombines TRBV19 with TRBJ1-1; 7 nucleotides match TRBD1. The germline CDR1 and CDR2 sequences are LNHDA and SQIVND (reference sequence). The CDR3 sequence is 12 residues long. J gave up 4 bases and V 6 bases, and 2 bases lay outside the gene matches.

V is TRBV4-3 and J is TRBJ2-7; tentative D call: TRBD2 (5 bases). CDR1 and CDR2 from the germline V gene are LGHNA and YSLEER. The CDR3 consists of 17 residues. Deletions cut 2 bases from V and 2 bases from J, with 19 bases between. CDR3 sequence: CASSQIGGSASPYEQYF. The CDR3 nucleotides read TGCGCCAGCAGCCAAATCGGCGGGTCGGCTTCTCCCTACGAGCAGTACTTC.

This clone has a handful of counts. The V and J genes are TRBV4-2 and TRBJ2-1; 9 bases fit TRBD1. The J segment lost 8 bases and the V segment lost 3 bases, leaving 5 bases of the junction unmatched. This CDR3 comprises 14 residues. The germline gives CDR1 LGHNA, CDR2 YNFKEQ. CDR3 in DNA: TGTGCCAGCAGCCAGGACAGGGGACACCATGAGCAGTTCTTC. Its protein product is CASSQDRGHHEQFF.

The CDR3 here is CASSPCPGTGYNTDTQYF. The CDR3 region has the DNA TGCGCCAGCAGCCCATGTCCCGGGACAGGGTACAACACAGATACGCAGTATTTT. The chain is built from TRBV4-1 and TRBJ2-3, with 9 bases matching TRBD1. The CDR3 is 18 residues long. Looked up from germline, CDR1 is MGHRA and CDR2 is YSYEKL. Trimming at V came to 4 bases and at J to 2 bases, leaving 13 bases not matched to a gene.

The CDR3 DNA sequence: TGTGCCTGGAGTGAGGGCACTAGCGGGAGGTTCTACGAGCAGTACTTC. Amino acid sequence: CAWSEGTSGRFYEQYF. The chain employs TRBV30 and TRBJ2-7; 12 bases fit TRBD2. The trim removed 1 base at V and 3 bases at J, leaving 7 bases unmatched. CDR1 and CDR2 (germline): GTSNPN, SVGIG (reference sequence). The CDR3 consists of 16 residues.

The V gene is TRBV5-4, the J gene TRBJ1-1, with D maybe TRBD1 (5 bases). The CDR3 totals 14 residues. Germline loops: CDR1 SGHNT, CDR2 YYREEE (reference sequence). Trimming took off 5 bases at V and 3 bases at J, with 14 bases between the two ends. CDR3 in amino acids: CASRAKGKDTEAFF. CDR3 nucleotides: TGTGCCAGCAGGGCCAAGGGGAAAGACACTGAAGCTTTCTTT.

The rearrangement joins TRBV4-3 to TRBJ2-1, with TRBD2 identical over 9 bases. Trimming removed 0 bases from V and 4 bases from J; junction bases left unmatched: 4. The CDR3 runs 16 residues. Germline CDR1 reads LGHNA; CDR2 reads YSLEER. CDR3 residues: CASSQDGSGSYNEQFF. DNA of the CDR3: TGCGCCAGCAGCCAAGATGGTAGCGGGAGTTACAATGAGCAGTTCTTC.

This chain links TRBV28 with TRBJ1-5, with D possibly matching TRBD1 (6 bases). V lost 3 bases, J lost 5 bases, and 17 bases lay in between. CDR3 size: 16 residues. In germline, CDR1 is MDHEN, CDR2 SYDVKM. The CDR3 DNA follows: TGTGCCAGCAGTTTTGGCTCCCCAGGGGTGGATCAGCCCCAGCATTTT. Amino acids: CASSFGSPGVDQPQHF.

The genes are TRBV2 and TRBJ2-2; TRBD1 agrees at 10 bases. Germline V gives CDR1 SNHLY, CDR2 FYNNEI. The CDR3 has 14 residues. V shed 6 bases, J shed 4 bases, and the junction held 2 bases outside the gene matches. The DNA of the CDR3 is TGTGCCAGCAGGGGACAGGGGCCCACCGGGGAGCTGTTTTTT. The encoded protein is CASRGQGPTGELFF.

Here the CDR3 reads CASSPPTAHEQYF. In DNA, the CDR3 is TGTGCCAGTAGTCCACCGACAGCCCACGAGCAGTACTTC. The rearrangement links TRBV19 to TRBJ2-7; D may be TRBD1 (5 bases). The CDR3 sequence is 13 residues long. Germline V gene sequence: CDR1 LNHDA, CDR2 SQIVND (reference sequence). V lost 5 bases, J lost 5 bases, and 13 bases lay in between.

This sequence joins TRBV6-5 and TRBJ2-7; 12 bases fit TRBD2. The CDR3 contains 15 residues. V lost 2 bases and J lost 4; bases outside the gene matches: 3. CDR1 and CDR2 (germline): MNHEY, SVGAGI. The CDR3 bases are TGTGCCAGCAGTTACCCGACTAGCGGGAGTTACGAGCAGTACTTC. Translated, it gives CASSYPTSGSYEQYF.

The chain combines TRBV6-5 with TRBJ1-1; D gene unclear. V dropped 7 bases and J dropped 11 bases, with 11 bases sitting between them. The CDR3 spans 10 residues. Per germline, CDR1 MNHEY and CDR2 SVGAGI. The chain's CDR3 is CASTPFEAFF. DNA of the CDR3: TGTGCCAGCACCCCGTTTGAGGCTTTCTTT.

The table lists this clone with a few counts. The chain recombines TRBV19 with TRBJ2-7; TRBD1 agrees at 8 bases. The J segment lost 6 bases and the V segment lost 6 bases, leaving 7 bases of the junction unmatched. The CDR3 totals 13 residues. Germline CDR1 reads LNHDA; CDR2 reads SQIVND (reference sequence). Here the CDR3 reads CASRSDRVGEQYF. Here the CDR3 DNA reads TGTGCCAGTAGATCGGACAGGGTTGGCGAGCAGTACTTC. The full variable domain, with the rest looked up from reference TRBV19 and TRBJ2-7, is DGGITQSPKYLFRKEGQNVTLSCEQNLNHDAMYWYRQDPGQGLRLIYYSQIVNDFQKGDIAEGYSVSREKKESFPLTVTSAQKNPTAFYLCASRSDRVGEQYFGPGTRLTVT.

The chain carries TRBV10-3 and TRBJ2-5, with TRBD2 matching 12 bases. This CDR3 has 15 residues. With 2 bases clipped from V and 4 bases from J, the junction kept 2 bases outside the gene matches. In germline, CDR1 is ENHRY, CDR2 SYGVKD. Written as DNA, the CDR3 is TGTGCCATCAGTGAGGGACTAGCGGGAAGAGAGACCCAGTACTTC. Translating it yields CAISEGLAGRETQYF.

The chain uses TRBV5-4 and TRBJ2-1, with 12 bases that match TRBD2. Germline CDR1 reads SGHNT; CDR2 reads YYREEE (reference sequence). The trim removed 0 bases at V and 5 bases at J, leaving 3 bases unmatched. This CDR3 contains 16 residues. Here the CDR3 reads CASSLAASGRDNEQFF. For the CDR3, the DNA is TGTGCCAGCAGCTTGGCTGCTAGCGGGAGGGACAATGAGCAGTTCTTC.

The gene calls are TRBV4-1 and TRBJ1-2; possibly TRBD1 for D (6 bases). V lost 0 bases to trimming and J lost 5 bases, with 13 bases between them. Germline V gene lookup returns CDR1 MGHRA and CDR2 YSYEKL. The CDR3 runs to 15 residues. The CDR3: CASSQEAQGGYGYTF. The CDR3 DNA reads TGCGCCAGCAGCCAAGAGGCACAGGGTGGGTATGGCTACACCTTC.

DNA for the CDR3: TGTGCCAGCAGCCGGAGGGGATTAGCGCCTTACGAGCAGTACTTC. Its translation: CASSRRGLAPYEQYF. This chain joins TRBV5-4 and TRBJ2-7; maybe TRBD2 (6 bases). The CDR3 has 15 amino acids. Trimming stripped 4 bases from V and 4 bases from J, with 18 bases between. CDR1 is SGHNT and CDR2 is YYREEE in the germline V gene (reference sequence).